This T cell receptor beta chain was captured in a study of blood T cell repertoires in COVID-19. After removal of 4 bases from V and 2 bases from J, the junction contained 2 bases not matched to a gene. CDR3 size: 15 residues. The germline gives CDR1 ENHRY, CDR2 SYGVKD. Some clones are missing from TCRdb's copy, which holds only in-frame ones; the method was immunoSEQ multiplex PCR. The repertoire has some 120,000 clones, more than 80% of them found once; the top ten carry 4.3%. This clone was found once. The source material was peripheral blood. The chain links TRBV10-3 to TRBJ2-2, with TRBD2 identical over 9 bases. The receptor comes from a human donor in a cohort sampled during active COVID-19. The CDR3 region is CAISVAGANTGELFF. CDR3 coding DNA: TGTGCCATCAGTGTAGCGGGGGCCAACACCGGGGAGCTGTTTTTT.